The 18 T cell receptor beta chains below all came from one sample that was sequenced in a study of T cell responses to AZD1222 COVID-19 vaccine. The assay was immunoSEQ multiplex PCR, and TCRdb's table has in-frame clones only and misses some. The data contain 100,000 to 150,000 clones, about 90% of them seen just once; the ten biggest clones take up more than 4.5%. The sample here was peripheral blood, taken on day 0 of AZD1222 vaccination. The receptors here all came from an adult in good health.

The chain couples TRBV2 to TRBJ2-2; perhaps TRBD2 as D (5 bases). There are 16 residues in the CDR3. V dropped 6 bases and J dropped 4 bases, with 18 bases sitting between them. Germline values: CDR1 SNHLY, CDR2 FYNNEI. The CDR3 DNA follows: TGTGCCAGCAGCCTGACATCCGGTCGGGGCACCGGGGAGCTGTTTTTT. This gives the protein CASSLTSGRGTGELFF. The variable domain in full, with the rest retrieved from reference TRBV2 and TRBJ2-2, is EPEVTQTPSHQVTQMGQEVILRCVPISNHLYFYWYRQILGQKVEFLVSFYNNEISEKSEIFDDQFSVERPDGSNFTLKIRSTKLEDSAMYFCASSLTSGRGTGELFFGEGSRLTVL.

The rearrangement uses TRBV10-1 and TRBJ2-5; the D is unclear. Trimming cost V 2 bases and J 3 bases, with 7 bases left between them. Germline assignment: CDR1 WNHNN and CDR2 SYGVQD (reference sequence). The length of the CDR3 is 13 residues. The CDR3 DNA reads TGCGCCAGCAGTGAGGGAATAGAAGAGACCCAGTACTTC. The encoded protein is CASSEGIEETQYF.

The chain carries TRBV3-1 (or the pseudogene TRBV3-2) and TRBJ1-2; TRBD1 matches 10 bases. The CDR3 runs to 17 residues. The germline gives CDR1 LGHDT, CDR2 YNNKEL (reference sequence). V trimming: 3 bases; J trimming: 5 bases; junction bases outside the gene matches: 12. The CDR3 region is CASSQTGTGARGYGYTF. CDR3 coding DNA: TGTGCCAGCAGCCAGACCGGGACAGGGGCTAGAGGGTATGGCTACACCTTC.

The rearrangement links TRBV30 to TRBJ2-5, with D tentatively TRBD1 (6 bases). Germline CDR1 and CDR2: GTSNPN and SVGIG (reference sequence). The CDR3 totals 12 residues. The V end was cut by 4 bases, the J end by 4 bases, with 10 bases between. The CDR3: CAWTRGTETQYF. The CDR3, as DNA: TGTGCCTGGACTAGGGGGACAGAGACCCAGTACTTC.

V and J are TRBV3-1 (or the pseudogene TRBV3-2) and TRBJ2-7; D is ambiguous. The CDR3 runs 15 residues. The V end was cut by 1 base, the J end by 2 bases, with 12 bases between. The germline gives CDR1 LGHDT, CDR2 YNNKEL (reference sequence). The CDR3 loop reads CASSQARVSAYEQYF. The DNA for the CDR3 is TGTGCCAGCAGCCAAGCTAGAGTATCCGCCTACGAGCAGTACTTC.

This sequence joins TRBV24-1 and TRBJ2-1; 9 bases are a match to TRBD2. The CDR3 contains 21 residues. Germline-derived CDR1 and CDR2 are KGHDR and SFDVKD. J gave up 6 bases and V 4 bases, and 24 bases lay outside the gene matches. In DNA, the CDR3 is TGTGCCACCAGTGACCGGGGACCTAGCGGGGTGAGTCGGGGTGAACTCAATGAGCAGTTCTTC. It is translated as CATSDRGPSGVSRGELNEQFF.

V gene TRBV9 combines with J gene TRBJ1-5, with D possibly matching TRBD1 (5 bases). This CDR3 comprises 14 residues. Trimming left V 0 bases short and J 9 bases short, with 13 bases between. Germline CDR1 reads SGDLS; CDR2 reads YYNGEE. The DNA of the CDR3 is TGTGCCAGCAGCGTAGGCGGGGGGAGCTGGCCCCAGCATTTT. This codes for CASSVGGGSWPQHF.

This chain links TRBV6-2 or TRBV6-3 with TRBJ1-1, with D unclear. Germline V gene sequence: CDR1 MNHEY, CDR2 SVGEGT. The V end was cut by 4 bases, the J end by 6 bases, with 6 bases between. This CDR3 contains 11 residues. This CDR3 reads CASSFGSEAFF. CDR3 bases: TGTGCCAGCAGTTTTGGGTCTGAAGCTTTCTTT.

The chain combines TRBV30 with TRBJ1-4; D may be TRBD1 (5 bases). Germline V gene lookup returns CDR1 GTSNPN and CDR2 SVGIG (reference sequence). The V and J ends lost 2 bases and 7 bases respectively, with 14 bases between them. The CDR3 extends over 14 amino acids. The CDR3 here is CAWSFGGGSEKLFF. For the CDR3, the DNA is TGTGCCTGGAGTTTTGGGGGGGGAAGTGAAAAACTGTTTTTT. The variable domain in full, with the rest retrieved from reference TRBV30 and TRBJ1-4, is SQTIHQWPATLVQPVGSPLSLECTVEGTSNPNLYWYRQAAGRGLQLLFYSVGIGQISSEVPQNLSASRPQDRQFILSSKKLLLSDSGFYLCAWSFGGGSEKLFFGSGTQLSVL.

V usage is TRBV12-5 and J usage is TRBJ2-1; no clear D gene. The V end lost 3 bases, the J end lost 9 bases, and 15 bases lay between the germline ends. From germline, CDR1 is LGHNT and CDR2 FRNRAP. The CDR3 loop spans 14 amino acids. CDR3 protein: CASGFRASSGEQFF. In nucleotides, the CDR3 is TGTGCTAGTGGTTTCCGGGCTAGTTCGGGTGAGCAGTTCTTC.

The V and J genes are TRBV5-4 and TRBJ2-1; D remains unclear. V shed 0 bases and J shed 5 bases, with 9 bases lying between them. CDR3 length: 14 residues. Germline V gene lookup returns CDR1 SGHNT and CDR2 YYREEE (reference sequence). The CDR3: CASSLAAQNNEQFF. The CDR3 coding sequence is TGTGCCAGCAGCTTGGCCGCCCAGAACAATGAGCAGTTCTTC.

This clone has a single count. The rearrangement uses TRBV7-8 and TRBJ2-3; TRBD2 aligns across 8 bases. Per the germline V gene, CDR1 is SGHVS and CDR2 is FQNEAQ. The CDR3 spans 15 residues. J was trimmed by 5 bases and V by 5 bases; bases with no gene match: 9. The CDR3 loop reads CASSNDSGVGDTQYF. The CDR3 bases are TGTGCCAGCAGCAACGATAGCGGGGTCGGAGATACGCAGTATTTT.

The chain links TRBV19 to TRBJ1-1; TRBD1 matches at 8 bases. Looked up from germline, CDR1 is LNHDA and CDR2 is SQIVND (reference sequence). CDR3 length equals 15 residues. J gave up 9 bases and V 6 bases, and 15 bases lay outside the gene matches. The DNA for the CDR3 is TGTGCCAGTAGCAAACCTGACAGGGGAGGGTCCAAAGCTTTCTTT. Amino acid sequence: CASSKPDRGGSKAFF.

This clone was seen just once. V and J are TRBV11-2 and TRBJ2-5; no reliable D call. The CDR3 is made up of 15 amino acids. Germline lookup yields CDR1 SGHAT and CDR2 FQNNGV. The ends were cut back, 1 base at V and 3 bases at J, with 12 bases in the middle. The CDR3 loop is CASSLGFRVKETQYF. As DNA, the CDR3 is TGTGCCAGCAGCTTAGGATTCCGGGTAAAAGAGACCCAGTACTTC.

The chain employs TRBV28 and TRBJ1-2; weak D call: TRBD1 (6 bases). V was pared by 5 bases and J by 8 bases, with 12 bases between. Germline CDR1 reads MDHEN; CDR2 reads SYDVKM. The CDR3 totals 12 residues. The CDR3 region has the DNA TGTGCCAGCAGTCGGGGGCTATGGGGCTACACCTTC. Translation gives CASSRGLWGYTF.

The CDR3 region is CASSPNSISYEQYF. The CDR3 DNA sequence: TGTGCCAGCAGTCCGAATTCAATCTCCTACGAGCAGTACTTC. J is TRBJ2-7 and V is TRBV28; no clear D gene. Germline lookup yields CDR1 MDHEN and CDR2 SYDVKM. The CDR3 contains 14 residues. Deletions cut 5 bases from V and 0 bases from J, with 11 bases between.

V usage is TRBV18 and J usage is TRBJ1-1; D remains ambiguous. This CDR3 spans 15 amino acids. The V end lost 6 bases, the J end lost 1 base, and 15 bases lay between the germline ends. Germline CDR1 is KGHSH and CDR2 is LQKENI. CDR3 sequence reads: CASSPVGRGNTEAFF. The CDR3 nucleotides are TGTGCCAGCTCCCCGGTAGGCCGGGGGAACACTGAAGCTTTCTTT.

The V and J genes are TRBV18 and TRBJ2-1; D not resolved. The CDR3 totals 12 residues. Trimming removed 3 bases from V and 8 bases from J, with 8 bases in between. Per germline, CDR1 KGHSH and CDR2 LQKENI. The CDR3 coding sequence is TGTGCCAGCTCACCTACGGGTGATGAGCAGTTCTTC. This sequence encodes CASSPTGDEQFF.